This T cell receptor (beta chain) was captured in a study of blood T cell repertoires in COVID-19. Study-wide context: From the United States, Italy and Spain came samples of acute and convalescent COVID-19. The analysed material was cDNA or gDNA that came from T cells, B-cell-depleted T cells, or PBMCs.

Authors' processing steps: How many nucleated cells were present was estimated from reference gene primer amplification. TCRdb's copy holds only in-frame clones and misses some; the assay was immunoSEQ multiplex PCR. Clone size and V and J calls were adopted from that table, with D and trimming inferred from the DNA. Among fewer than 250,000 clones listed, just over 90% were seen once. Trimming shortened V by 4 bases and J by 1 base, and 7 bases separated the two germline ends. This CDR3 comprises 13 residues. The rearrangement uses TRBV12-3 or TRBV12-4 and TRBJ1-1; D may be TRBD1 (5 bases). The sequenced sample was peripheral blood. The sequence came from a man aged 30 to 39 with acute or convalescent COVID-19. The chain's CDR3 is CASSWGENTEAFF. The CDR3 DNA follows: TGTGCCAGCAGTTGGGGGGAGAACACTGAAGCTTTCTTT.